A selection of T cell receptor beta chains follows, all from one sample in a study of a mutant IDH1 vaccine in newly diagnosed glioma. Antigen specificity for these receptors is unknown. TCRdb keeps only in-frame clones here, not all; method: immunoSEQ multiplex PCR. The repertoire holds roughly 40,000 clones, with approximately 90% as singletons. This material consisted of PBMCs, taken from a glioma patient whose treatment included an IDH1 peptide vaccine. The source of these receptors is a man in his fifties or sixties with glioma. The CDR3 runs from the conserved cysteine through the conserved F or W. Fields, in order: D gene, V gene, J gene, clone size, CDR3 DNA, CDR3 protein. D genes are given only for firm matches. The size of a clone is reported for some rows only, either as once, few or many, or as a class for expanded clones.

D gene: TRBD1; V gene: TRBV5-1; J gene: TRBJ1-2; clone size: .; CDR3 DNA: TGCGCCAGCAGCCCTTCCGGGACAGGCAACTATGGCTACACCTTC; CDR3 protein: CASSPSGTGNYGYTF
D gene: .; V gene: TRBV5-6; J gene: TRBJ1-1; clone size: .; CDR3 DNA: TGTGCCAGCAGCCCCAGCGGGCCTCGGGGGAGAAACACTGAAGCTTTCTTT; CDR3 protein: CASSPSGPRGRNTEAFF
D gene: TRBD1; V gene: TRBV7-8; J gene: TRBJ1-6; clone size: .; CDR3 DNA: TGTGCCAGCCGTCCTATTGACAGGGACAATTCACCCCTCCACTTT; CDR3 protein: CASRPIDRDNSPLHF
D gene: .; V gene: TRBV6-6; J gene: TRBJ1-5; clone size: .; CDR3 DNA: TGTGCCAGCAGTTACCCGGGTACCAATCAGCCCCAGCATTTT; CDR3 protein: CASSYPGTNQPQHF
D gene: TRBD1; V gene: TRBV28; J gene: TRBJ2-7; clone size: .; CDR3 DNA: TGTGCCAGCAGCTGGACAGGAACCTACGAGCAGTACTTC; CDR3 protein: CASSWTGTYEQYF
D gene: .; V gene: TRBV11-2; J gene: TRBJ1-5; clone size: .; CDR3 DNA: TGTGCCAGCAGCGAAGACAGGAATCAGCCCCAGCATTTT; CDR3 protein: CASSEDRNQPQHF
D gene: .; V gene: TRBV27; J gene: TRBJ2-5; clone size: .; CDR3 DNA: TGTGCCAGCAGTTTTCATCCCCAAGAGACCCAGTACTTC; CDR3 protein: CASSFHPQETQYF
D gene: .; V gene: TRBV5-1; J gene: TRBJ1-5; clone size: .; CDR3 DNA: TGCGCCAGCAGCTTGGGAGGAGATAGCAATCAGCCCCAGCATTTT; CDR3 protein: CASSLGGDSNQPQHF
D gene: .; V gene: TRBV4-1; J gene: TRBJ2-7; clone size: .; CDR3 DNA: TGCGCCAGCAGCCAAAGGGAGCGGGCCGAGCACTCCTACGAGCAGTACTTC; CDR3 protein: CASSQRERAEHSYEQYF
D gene: .; V gene: TRBV7-2; J gene: TRBJ2-7; clone size: .; CDR3 DNA: TGTGCCAGCAGCACGGACTACGAGCAGTACTTC; CDR3 protein: CASSTDYEQYF
D gene: .; V gene: TRBV9; J gene: TRBJ1-2; clone size: .; CDR3 DNA: TGTGCCAGCAGCGTATTGGACGTCCTGCAGGTCTATGGCTACACCTTC; CDR3 protein: CASSVLDVLQVYGYTF
D gene: TRBD2; V gene: TRBV5-1; J gene: TRBJ2-7; clone size: .; CDR3 DNA: TGCGCCAACCCCCACTCGGCTAGCGGATACGAGCAGTACTTC; CDR3 protein: CANPHSASGYEQYF
D gene: .; V gene: TRBV7-6; J gene: TRBJ1-4; clone size: .; CDR3 DNA: TGTGCCAGCAGCCCGCTTGGAGAAAAACTGTTTTTT; CDR3 protein: CASSPLGEKLFF
D gene: .; V gene: TRBV5-6; J gene: TRBJ2-3; clone size: .; CDR3 DNA: TGTGCCAGCAGCTTTGCGGGGCGGTCAGATACGCAGTATTTT; CDR3 protein: CASSFAGRSDTQYF
D gene: .; V gene: TRBV2; J gene: TRBJ1-5; clone size: .; CDR3 DNA: TGTGCCAGCAGTGAATTTCCAGGGAGCAATCAGCCCCAGCATTTT; CDR3 protein: CASSEFPGSNQPQHF
D gene: .; V gene: TRBV5-1; J gene: TRBJ2-2; clone size: .; CDR3 DNA: TGCGCCAGCAGCTCGGGACAAACGAACACCGGGGAGCTGTTTTTT; CDR3 protein: CASSSGQTNTGELFF
D gene: .; V gene: TRBV28; J gene: TRBJ2-1; clone size: .; CDR3 DNA: TGTGCCAGCAGTGAACGAGGGCGACGCAATGAGCAGTTCTTC; CDR3 protein: CASSERGRRNEQFF
D gene: .; V gene: TRBV5-1; J gene: TRBJ2-2; clone size: .; CDR3 DNA: TGCGCCAGCAGCGGTCGGGGGACCGACGGGGAGCTGTTTTTT; CDR3 protein: CASSGRGTDGELFF
D gene: TRBD1; V gene: TRBV9; J gene: TRBJ2-1; clone size: .; CDR3 DNA: TGTGCCAGCAGCGTAACAGGGGGCACGGATGAGCAGTTCTTC; CDR3 protein: CASSVTGGTDEQFF
D gene: .; V gene: TRBV21-1; J gene: TRBJ1-1; clone size: .; CDR3 DNA: TGTGCCAGCAGCAAAGGTGAGGGGAACACTGAAGCTTTCTTT; CDR3 protein: CASSKGEGNTEAFF
D gene: .; V gene: TRBV10-3; J gene: TRBJ1-1; clone size: .; CDR3 DNA: TGTGCCATCAGTGGGGGGCCTGAAGCTTTCTTT; CDR3 protein: CAISGGPEAFF
D gene: .; V gene: TRBV19; J gene: TRBJ1-5; clone size: .; CDR3 DNA: TGTGCCAGTAGTATTGTGGGCAATCAGCCCCAGCATTTT; CDR3 protein: CASSIVGNQPQHF
D gene: .; V gene: TRBV9; J gene: TRBJ1-1; clone size: .; CDR3 DNA: TGTGCCAGCAGCGTAGTACCAGAGGGGATGAACACTGAAGCTTTCTTT; CDR3 protein: CASSVVPEGMNTEAFF
D gene: TRBD1; V gene: TRBV5-6; J gene: TRBJ1-6; clone size: .; CDR3 DNA: TGTGCCAGCAGGGGACAGGGTGAGAGTAATTCACCCCTCCACTTT; CDR3 protein: CASRGQGESNSPLHF
D gene: TRBD1; V gene: TRBV5-1; J gene: TRBJ1-1; clone size: once; CDR3 DNA: TGCGCCAGCAGGCCAACCGGGACAGGGAAAGAAGCTTTCTTT; CDR3 protein: CASRPTGTGKEAFF
D gene: .; V gene: TRBV7-6; J gene: TRBJ2-5; clone size: .; CDR3 DNA: TGTGCCAGCAGCTTCCTCGTTAACAGGGCTGAGACCCAGTACTTC; CDR3 protein: CASSFLVNRAETQYF
D gene: .; V gene: TRBV25-1; J gene: TRBJ1-3; clone size: .; CDR3 DNA: TGTGCCAGCAGTTCTGGCGGGGTCTCTGGAAACACCATATATTTT; CDR3 protein: CASSSGGVSGNTIYF
D gene: .; V gene: TRBV4-3; J gene: TRBJ1-1; clone size: .; CDR3 DNA: TGCGCCAGCAGCCAAGACCCAGCGATGAACACTGAAGCTTTCTTT; CDR3 protein: CASSQDPAMNTEAFF
D gene: .; V gene: TRBV29-1; J gene: TRBJ2-2; clone size: .; CDR3 DNA: TGCAGCGTAACGAGGGGGAGAGGCGGGGAGCTGTTTTTT; CDR3 protein: CSVTRGRGGELFF
D gene: TRBD2; V gene: TRBV4-1; J gene: TRBJ2-3; clone size: .; CDR3 DNA: TGCGCCAGCAGCCAAGATAGCGGGAGGCCCACAGATACGCAGTATTTT; CDR3 protein: CASSQDSGRPTDTQYF
D gene: .; V gene: TRBV11-2; J gene: TRBJ2-7; clone size: .; CDR3 DNA: TGTGCCAGCACGCAACTAATATCAGACGAGCAGTACTTC; CDR3 protein: CASTQLISDEQYF
D gene: .; V gene: TRBV6-4; J gene: TRBJ1-1; clone size: .; CDR3 DNA: TGTGCCAGCAGTGAGGTTCCAGGGGCCAGTAGGGAAGCTTTCTTT; CDR3 protein: CASSEVPGASREAFF
D gene: .; V gene: TRBV18; J gene: TRBJ2-1; clone size: .; CDR3 DNA: TGTGCCAGCTCACCGAGAACTCGTACCTACAATGAGCAGTTCTTC; CDR3 protein: CASSPRTRTYNEQFF
D gene: .; V gene: TRBV6-5; J gene: TRBJ1-1; clone size: .; CDR3 DNA: TGTGCCAGCAGCCCCCGGTTTATGAACACTGAAGCTTTCTTT; CDR3 protein: CASSPRFMNTEAFF
D gene: .; V gene: TRBV6-5; J gene: TRBJ2-7; clone size: .; CDR3 DNA: TGTGCCAGCAGGGCAGGTGCCTCCTACGAGCAGTACTTC; CDR3 protein: CASRAGASYEQYF
D gene: .; V gene: TRBV7-6; J gene: TRBJ2-7; clone size: .; CDR3 DNA: TGTGCCAGCAGCCCCGGCTACGAGCAGTACTTC; CDR3 protein: CASSPGYEQYF
D gene: .; V gene: TRBV9; J gene: TRBJ2-2; clone size: few; CDR3 DNA: TGTGCCAGCAGCGTAGCCCCCCTCTCGACGGACTACACGAACACCGGGGAGCTGTTTTTT; CDR3 protein: CASSVAPLSTDYTNTGELFF
D gene: .; V gene: TRBV2; J gene: TRBJ1-2; clone size: .; CDR3 DNA: TGTGCAAGCAATGGGGGGGGTTCAAATGGCTACACCTTC; CDR3 protein: CASNGGGSNGYTF
D gene: .; V gene: TRBV7-9; J gene: TRBJ1-2; clone size: .; CDR3 DNA: TGTGCCAGCAGCCCCGGGGTCTATGGCTACACCTTC; CDR3 protein: CASSPGVYGYTF
D gene: .; V gene: TRBV5-8; J gene: TRBJ1-1; clone size: medium-sized; CDR3 DNA: TGTGCCAGCAGCTACGTTTTGAACACTGAAGCTTTCTTT; CDR3 protein: CASSYVLNTEAFF
D gene: .; V gene: TRBV6-5; J gene: TRBJ1-1; clone size: .; CDR3 DNA: TGTGCCAGCAGGCCGGAGGGTGAAGCTTTCTTT; CDR3 protein: CASRPEGEAFF
D gene: .; V gene: TRBV19; J gene: TRBJ2-3; clone size: few; CDR3 DNA: TGTGCCAGTAGTATCACCACAGATACGCAGTATTTT; CDR3 protein: CASSITTDTQYF
D gene: TRBD2; V gene: TRBV10-3; J gene: TRBJ2-7; clone size: .; CDR3 DNA: TGTGCCATCGGGAGGGTCGAGGACGAGCAGTACTTC; CDR3 protein: CAIGRVEDEQYF
D gene: TRBD1; V gene: TRBV4-1; J gene: TRBJ2-7; clone size: .; CDR3 DNA: TGCGCCAGCAGCCCCGTTGCGACAGGGGCCTACGAGCAGTACTTC; CDR3 protein: CASSPVATGAYEQYF
D gene: .; V gene: TRBV6-5; J gene: TRBJ1-4; clone size: .; CDR3 DNA: TGTGCCAGCAGTTTATTAACCGGGACACTCGGTGAAAAACTGTTTTTT; CDR3 protein: CASSLLTGTLGEKLFF
D gene: TRBD1; V gene: TRBV7-8; J gene: TRBJ1-1; clone size: .; CDR3 DNA: TGTGCCAGCAGCCCGGGGGGACAGGGCGACACTGAAGCTTTCTTT; CDR3 protein: CASSPGGQGDTEAFF